The T cell receptor (beta chain) under discussion was sequenced for a study of OX40 agonist ivuxolimab in advanced cancers. Profiling relied on immunoSEQ multiplex PCR, and the TCRdb table lists in-frame clones only, not all of them. This table holds around 75,000 clones, about 89% found once. The CDR3 is made up of 11 amino acids. V was clipped by 8 bases and J by 8 bases; unmatched bases: 2. Germline V gene sequence: CDR1 LNHDA, CDR2 SQIVND (reference sequence). The rearrangement joins TRBV19 to TRBJ2-3, with TRBD2 matching over 9 bases. The sequencing used CD4+ or CD8+ T cells sorted from blood, collected in a trial of the OX40 agonist ivuxolimab. The source is an adult with an advanced solid tumor such as melanoma, head and neck, liver or kidney cancer. CDR3 region: CASGGRGTQYF. The CDR3 DNA reads TGTGCCAGTGGCGGGAGGGGTACGCAGTATTTT.